The entry below describes one T cell receptor beta chain. This specimen comes from a study of shared clonotypes between healthy human individuals. Repertoires were generated with immunoSEQ multiplex PCR, while TCRdb's copy carries only in-frame clones and drops some. This table holds about 1 million clones, about 74% found once. Germline trimming cut 3 bases from V and 2 bases from J; bases unmatched to any gene: 7. The length of the CDR3 is 18 residues. The germline CDR1 and CDR2 sequences are SGHAT and FQNNGV. The receptor was derived from a man in his late teens or twenties in good health. V usage is TRBV11-2 and J usage is TRBJ2-7, with 16 bases aligning to TRBD2. Sequenced input: memory CD4+ T cells sorted from blood. This sample's subset: CD45RA-negative fraction. CDR3 nucleotide sequence: TGTGCCAGCAGCTTGAGCTCCGGGACTAGCGGGGGGGCCTACGAGCAGTACTTC. This codes for CASSLSSGTSGGAYEQYF.